A selection of T cell receptor beta chains follows, all from one sample in a study of beta chain features in type 1 diabetes. Repertoires were generated with immunoSEQ multiplex PCR, while TCRdb's copy carries only in-frame clones and drops some. Here the sample spans 900,000 or so clones, roughly a sixth being singletons. The specimen sequenced was naive CD4+ T cells from blood. The receptors originated from a young woman in good health. The conserved cysteine and the conserved F or W are not part of the CDR3 here.

>TRBV15
ATRPRLYYGYT
>TRBV4-1
ASSQEGPGLAGPGTDTQY
>TRBV29-1
SAAAGSYEQY
>TRBV7-2
ASRDLAKNIQY
>TRBV7-8
ASSLGGFVRIEAF
>TRBV19
ASSPGLTSTDTQY
>TRBV7-2
ASREAGTYNEQF
>TRBV28
ASSQGQHYNEQF
>TRBV6-6
ASSSDRVPYEQY
>TRBV19
ASSLLPGETQY
>TRBV28
ASSSINQPQH
>TRBV28
ASSLRQGTDTQY
>TRBV9
ASSIGPQSADTQY
>TRBV5-1
ASSRVAGLANYEQY
>TRBV7-9
ASSPPALEKLF
>TRBV7-2
ASSLGPTHSNQPQH